The 30 T cell receptor delta chains below come from one sample, sequenced in a study of gamma-delta chains in newborns, infants, children. TCRdb reanalysed the reads with CATT. The table includes about 4,000 delta-chain clones, 44% detected once. The sequenced sample was blood, obtained at week 6. The receptors originated from a child who was a newborn, infant or young child, either healthy, febrile or measles-vaccinated (not recorded which).

The genes are TRDV1 and TRDJ3; 11 bases agree with TRDD3. V lost 5 bases, J lost 0 bases, and 18 bases stayed unmatched. The CDR3 is made up of 23 amino acids. Germline CDR1 is TSWWSYY and CDR2 is QGS. Here the CDR3 reads CALGLNSVLDWGIGSWDTRQMFF. CDR3 sequence (DNA): TGTGCTCTTGGGCTAAATTCCGTTCTGGACTGGGGGATAGGCTCCTGGGACACCCGACAGATGTTTTTC.

As to this clone: A clone one base away is much larger, so this may be a read error. The chain combines TRDV1 with TRDJ1, with D unclear. Germline V gene lookup returns CDR1 TSWWSYY and CDR2 QGS. V was shortened by 0 bases and J by 0 bases, with 23 bases between the two germline ends. This CDR3 region has 20 residues. The CDR3 is CALGELMSSPQGSNTDKLIF. CDR3 bases: TGTGCTCTTGGGGAACTAATGTCTAGCCCCCAGGGCTCGAACACCGATAAACTCATCTTT.

CDR3 region: CALGEEGRSLRMGVCKLIF. CDR3 in DNA: TGTGCTCTTGGGGAAGAGGGTAGGTCCCTACGTATGGGGGTCTGTAAACTCATCTTT. The chain joins TRDV1 to TRDJ1, with D possibly being TRDD3 (6 bases). Deletions cut 2 bases from V and 7 bases from J, with 29 bases between. Germline loops: CDR1 TSWWSYY, CDR2 QGS. CDR3 size: 19 residues.

This clone has more than one count but fewer than ten. The chain carries TRDV3 and TRDJ1; 9 bases fit TRDD3. Germline trimming cut 1 base from V and 2 bases from J; bases unmatched to any gene: 8. The CDR3 contains 15 residues. Germline loops: CDR1 TVYSNPD, CDR2 GDNSRS (reference sequence). The CDR3 coding sequence is TGTGCCTTTACATCAGGGGATACGAGGACCGATAAACTCATCTTT. Its translation: CAFTSGDTRTDKLIF.

A remark on this clone: A much larger clone sits a single nucleotide away, making a read error possible. The CDR3 is CARDSLFTGGYALDKLIF. For the CDR3, the DNA is TGTGCCCGTGACAGCCTGTTTACTGGGGGATACGCCCTCGATAAACTCATCTTT. This sequence joins TRDV2 and TRDJ1, with 13 nucleotides matching TRDD3. The CDR3 runs 18 residues. Germline values: CDR1 GEAIGNYY, CDR2 EKD.

This clone appeared a few times. This chain joins TRDV2 and TRDJ1, with 12 positions matching TRDD3. After removal of 1 base from V and 3 bases from J, the junction contained 23 bases not matched to a gene. The CDR3 extends over 22 amino acids. Germline values: CDR1 GEAIGNYY, CDR2 EKD. CDR3 loop: CACDTIASPILGDTKRSDKLIF. CDR3 coding DNA: TGTGCCTGTGACACTATTGCCTCACCGATACTGGGGGATACTAAACGGTCCGATAAACTCATCTTT.

This clone has a handful of counts. The J gene is TRDJ1, the V gene TRDV1; the D call may be TRDD2 or TRDD3 (8 bases each). This CDR3 has 20 residues. V was trimmed by 5 bases and J by 3 bases, leaving 31 bases between them. Germline CDR1 is TSWWSYY and CDR2 is QGS. In nucleotides, the CDR3 is TGTGCTCTTGGGCCTTCCTATCTTACTGGGGGGACTGATCCCCCCGATAAACTCATCTTT. Its protein product is CALGPSYLTGGTDPPDKLIF.

This clone showed up just a few times. No DNA is shown, since the ends of the CDR3 on it are uncertain; the CDR3 is the one TCRdb lists. The chain recombines TRDV2 with TRDJ1; TRDD3 is the table's D call and was not checked against the DNA. The CDR3 length is 15 residues, termini included. Per germline, CDR1 GEAIGNYY and CDR2 EKD. The CDR3 spells CACLGLGDTTDKLIF.

As for this clone: Given a far larger clone just one base away, this is likely a sequencing read error. Within the sample, other DNA sequences also encode this same CDR3. This rearrangement joins TRDV1 to TRDJ1, with 12 positions matching TRDD3. The germline V gene encodes CDR1 TSWWSYY and CDR2 QGS. The CDR3 covers 17 residues. CDR3 DNA sequence: TGTGCTCTTGGGGTTGACTGGGGGATACTCCGGACCGATAAACTCATCTTC. This sequence encodes CALGVDWGILRTDKLIF.

This clone came up once. V gene TRDV1 combines with J gene TRDJ1, with D possibly matching TRDD3 (5 bases). The CDR3 sequence is 13 residues long. Germline V gives CDR1 TSWWSYY, CDR2 QGS. The V and J ends lost 2 bases and 5 bases respectively, with 9 bases between them. The CDR3 nucleotides are TGTGCTCTTGGGGAATGGTGGGGAGATAAACTCATCTTT. Translation: CALGEWWGDKLIF.

This clone was seen more than once but under ten times. The gene calls are TRDV1 and TRDJ1, with no clear D. Trimming left V 2 bases short and J 2 bases short, with 30 bases between. CDR3 length: 21 amino acids. CDR1 TSWWSYY and CDR2 QGS come from the germline V gene. The CDR3 protein is CALGEFKPPLPPKRRTDKLIF. The CDR3 nucleotides are TGTGCTCTTGGGGAATTTAAGCCCCCACTACCCCCCAAACGCAGAACCGATAAACTCATCTTT.

This clone rates as large (0.1 to 1%). Other nucleotide sequences from this sample produce the same CDR3. The rearrangement joins TRDV2 to TRDJ2, with 11 bases matching TRDD3. J lost 0 bases, V lost 1 base, and 0 bases had no gene match. The CDR3 contains 16 residues. Germline loops: CDR1 GEAIGNYY, CDR2 EKD. This CDR3 reads CACDTLGDTLTAQLFF. In DNA form, the CDR3 reads TGTGCCTGTGACACACTGGGGGATACTTTGACAGCACAACTCTTCTTT.

About this clone itself: This could be a read error, since a much larger clone is one nucleotide away. Other DNA variants within this sample encode the same CDR3. The chain combines TRDV2 with TRDJ3; 12 bases line up with TRDD3. Germline V gene lookup returns CDR1 GEAIGNYY and CDR2 EKD. The CDR3 is 20 amino acids. This CDR3 reads CACDYWGIQGGSWDTRQMFF. Written as DNA, the CDR3 is TGTGCCTGTGATTACTGGGGGATACAAGGAGGCTCCTGGGACACTCGACAGATGTTTTTC.

The rearrangement uses TRDV1 and TRDJ1, with 8 bases lining up with TRDD3. CDR1 and CDR2 from the germline V gene are TSWWSYY and QGS. The CDR3 spans 17 residues. The ends lost 0 bases at V and 0 bases at J; junction bases unmatched: 6. CDR3 DNA sequence: TGTGCTCTTGGGGAACTGATTAAGGGGGATAACACCGATAAACTCATCTTT. Its protein product is CALGELIKGDNTDKLIF.

As regards this clone: It differs at one base from a far larger clone, so likely a read error. The chain uses TRDV2 and TRDJ1; 8 nucleotides align to TRDD3. The CDR3 extends over 14 amino acids. Germline V gene data show CDR1 as GEAIGNYY and CDR2 as EKD. The CDR3 DNA is TGTGCCTGGGACATACTGGGGGACACCGATAAACTCATCTTT. Amino acids: CAWDILGDTDKLIF.

There are a few counts of this clone. The chain couples TRDV2 to TRDJ3; 8 nucleotides match TRDD2. Per germline, CDR1 GEAIGNYY and CDR2 EKD. The CDR3 is made up of 16 amino acids. Unmatched junction bases numbered 9, after V lost 3 bases and J lost 9 bases. Written as DNA, the CDR3 is TGTGCCTGTGACCCTCTTCCTACTGTGACCACCCGACAGATGTTTTTC. Protein product: CACDPLPTVTTRQMFF.

This clone is medium-sized (0.01 to 0.1%) within its sample. The gene calls are TRDV2 and TRDJ2, with 9 bases fitting TRDD3. There are 16 residues in the CDR3. CDR1 GEAIGNYY and CDR2 EKD come from the germline V gene. V was clipped by 0 bases and J by 1 base; unmatched bases: 2. CDR3 in amino acids: CACDTVGGYLTAQLFF. The CDR3 region has the DNA TGTGCCTGTGACACCGTTGGGGGATATTTGACAGCACAACTCTTCTTT.

Comments on this clone: A much larger clone differs by one base, so this may be a read error. The chain is built from TRDV1 and TRDJ1; unclear D gene. Trimming shortened V by 2 bases and J by 0 bases, and 13 bases separated the two germline ends. CDR1 and CDR2 (germline): TSWWSYY, QGS. The CDR3 length is 16 residues. CDR3 loop: CALGEINREYTDKLIF. The CDR3 region has the DNA TGTGCTCTTGGGGAAATAAATCGGGAATACACCGATAAACTCATCTTT.

V usage is TRDV1 and J usage is TRDJ1; TRDD2 agrees at 7 bases. CDR1 is TSWWSYY, CDR2 QGS, per germline. Trimming removed 4 bases from V and 2 bases from J; junction bases left unmatched: 10. The CDR3 runs to 16 residues. DNA for the CDR3: TGTGCTCTTGGGGTTTTCGCCTTCCTCGGGACCGATAAACTCATCTTT. It is translated as CALGVFAFLGTDKLIF.

In its sample, this clone is medium-sized. Other DNA sequences of this sample code for an identical CDR3. The V call is TRDV2, the J call TRDJ2; the match to TRDD3 covers 8 bases. This CDR3 spans 16 amino acids. J lost 0 bases, V lost 1 base, and 3 bases had no gene match. Germline CDR1 is GEAIGNYY and CDR2 is EKD. The CDR3 nucleotides read TGTGCCTGTGACACGGGGGATATGACTTTGACAGCACAACTCTTCTTT. Translating gives CACDTGDMTLTAQLFF.

This clone is termed medium-sized. V usage is TRDV2 and J usage is TRDJ1, with D unclear. The length of the CDR3 is 16 residues. The V gene lost 0 bases and the J gene lost 1 base, with 14 bases spanning the gap. In germline, CDR1 is GEAIGNYY, CDR2 EKD. CDR3 in DNA: TGTGCCTGTGACACCCTCGCGGGGCAACGCACCGATAAACTCATCTTT. This codes for CACDTLAGQRTDKLIF.

About this clone itself: A much larger clone differs by one base, so this may be a read error. Additional DNA sequences in this sample encode the identical CDR3. The chain links TRDV2 to TRDJ1, with TRDD3 matching 10 bases. CDR1 GEAIGNYY and CDR2 EKD come from the germline V gene. V gave up 3 bases and J gave up 1 base; unmatched junction bases: 13. The CDR3 is 18 residues long. CDR3 sequence: CACDFLGGYRVGTDKLIF. CDR3 sequence (DNA): TGTGCCTGTGACTTCCTTGGGGGATACCGTGTCGGCACCGATAAACTCATCTTT.

The sample holds a few counts of this clone. The rearrangement joins TRDV1 to TRDJ1; 10 nucleotides match TRDD3. The CDR3 has 20 amino acids. V lost 0 bases to trimming and J lost 1 base; unmatched junction nucleotides: 14. Germline V gene lookup returns CDR1 TSWWSYY and CDR2 QGS. This CDR3 is CALGELSAVGDTRTTDKLIF. The CDR3 coding sequence is TGTGCTCTTGGGGAACTCTCTGCTGTGGGGGATACAAGGACCACCGATAAACTCATCTTT.

The chain couples TRDV1 to TRDJ1; the match to TRDD3 covers 8 bases. Trimming removed 4 bases from V and 0 bases from J; junction bases left unmatched: 16. From germline, CDR1 is TSWWSYY and CDR2 QGS. CDR3 size: 19 residues. The CDR3 DNA reads as TGTGCTCTTGGGGTAGTGGACCCCCTGGGGGAAAAGTACACCGATAAACTCATCTTT. Translating gives CALGVVDPLGEKYTDKLIF.

This clone is classed as medium-sized (0.01 to 0.1%). The rearrangement uses TRDV2 and TRDJ3, with TRDD3 matching over 9 bases. Germline V gives CDR1 GEAIGNYY, CDR2 EKD. The CDR3 totals 25 residues. V lost 3 bases and J lost 0; bases outside the gene matches: 26. CDR3 protein: CACDSADWGYAAQVNISWDTRQMFF. The CDR3, as DNA: TGTGCCTGTGACTCCGCGGACTGGGGATACGCAGCACAAGTAAACATCTCCTGGGACACCCGACAGATGTTTTTC.

This clone turned up a few times. This sequence joins TRDV1 and TRDJ2; D is unclear. The CDR3 is 18 amino acids. Per the germline V gene, CDR1 is TSWWSYY and CDR2 is QGS. Trimming left V 4 bases short and J 0 bases short, with 18 bases between. The chain's CDR3 is CALGVAAREEALTAQLFF. CDR3 coding DNA: TGTGCTCTTGGGGTGGCGGCCCGGGAGGAAGCTTTGACAGCACAACTCTTCTTT.

On this clone: This could be a read error, since a much larger clone is one nucleotide away. J is TRDJ3 and V is TRDV2; 13 bases are shared with TRDD3. Germline CDR1 reads GEAIGNYY; CDR2 reads EKD. The CDR3 has 18 amino acids. The CDR3 is CARDTGGYATWDTRQMFF. The CDR3 DNA reads TGTGCCCGTGACACTGGGGGATACGCAACCTGGGACACCCGACAGATGTTTTTC.

This clone was counted only a few times. The chain recombines TRDV1 with TRDJ1; 11 nucleotides match TRDD3. J was trimmed by 2 bases and V by 4 bases; bases with no gene match: 12. Germline V gene sequence: CDR1 TSWWSYY, CDR2 QGS. The length of the CDR3 is 18 residues. CDR3 protein: CALGALAGYWGITDKLIF. The CDR3 nucleotides read TGTGCTCTTGGGGCCCTTGCGGGGTACTGGGGGATAACCGATAAACTCATCTTT.

A note on this clone: A much larger clone differs by one base, so this may be a read error. V gene TRDV2 combines with J gene TRDJ3; 8 bases are shared with TRDD3. The V and J ends lost 0 bases and 9 bases, in that order; junction bases with no gene match: 9. The CDR3 is 17 residues long. Germline CDR1 GEAIGNYY, CDR2 EKD. The CDR3 reads CACDTVGDGVGTRQMFF. DNA of the CDR3: TGTGCCTGTGACACCGTGGGGGATGGAGTGGGCACCCGACAGATGTTTTTC.

The table lists this clone with a few counts. The genes are TRDV1 and TRDJ1; 10 nucleotides line up with TRDD3. This CDR3 is built from 21 residues. Germline CDR1 is TSWWSYY and CDR2 is QGS. The junction had 23 bases not matched to a gene; V was cut back by 7 bases and J by 0 bases. In DNA form, the CDR3 reads TGTGCTCTTGCCCCCGCTCTTCCCGTCGTACTGGGGGATGTCGACACCGATAAACTCATCTTT. Its protein product is CALAPALPVVLGDVDTDKLIF.